The 29 T cell receptor beta chains given below trace back to one sample, sequenced in a study of blood T cell repertoires in COVID-19. The data were produced by immunoSEQ multiplex PCR, yet TCRdb's version contains in-frame clones alone and is incomplete. Here the sample spans some 230,000 clones, approximately 80% being singletons. The sequencing input was peripheral blood. Receptor source: a woman aged 45-59 years with acute or convalescent COVID-19.

The V call is TRBV28, the J call TRBJ1-4; D remains unclear. The CDR3 is 13 residues long. V gave up 2 bases and J gave up 7 bases, with 8 bases separating them. Germline V gene sequence: CDR1 MDHEN, CDR2 SYDVKM. This chain's CDR3 is CASSLDDSEKLFF. DNA of the CDR3: TGTGCCAGCAGTTTAGACGACTCTGAAAAACTGTTTTTT.

The chain links TRBV5-6 to TRBJ2-7; D unclear. The germline V gene encodes CDR1 SGHDT and CDR2 YYEEEE. The CDR3 has 12 amino acids. The V end was cut by 1 base, the J end by 3 bases, with 5 bases between. CDR3 DNA: TGTGCCAGCAGCTTGCGTCTCTACGAGCAGTACTTC. Residues: CASSLRLYEQYF.

The chain carries TRBV19 and TRBJ1-2, with 8 bases identical to TRBD1. The junction had 13 bases not matched to a gene; V was cut back by 5 bases and J by 2 bases. Per the germline V gene, CDR1 is LNHDA and CDR2 is SQIVND (reference sequence). The CDR3 extends over 17 amino acids. The CDR3 sequence: CASSAYSRQGKNYGYTF. The DNA of the CDR3 is TGTGCCAGTAGTGCCTACTCTAGACAGGGGAAGAACTATGGCTACACCTTC.

V is TRBV5-4 and J is TRBJ2-7, with D maybe TRBD1 (5 bases). In germline, CDR1 is SGHNT, CDR2 YYREEE (reference sequence). This CDR3 is built from 14 residues. With 4 bases removed from V and 0 bases from J, the gap between germline ends came to 11 bases. CDR3: CASSQDTHSYEQYF. The DNA of the CDR3 is TGTGCCAGCAGCCAGGACACCCACTCCTACGAGCAGTACTTC.

This chain links TRBV25-1 with TRBJ2-6; D ambiguous. V shed 0 bases and J shed 4 bases, with 13 bases lying between them. The CDR3 covers 17 residues. Germline lookup yields CDR1 MGHDK and CDR2 SYGVNS. In DNA form, the CDR3 reads TGTGCCAGCAGTGAATATGCATCAGGTCGAGGGGCCAACGTCCTGACTTTC. Translation: CASSEYASGRGANVLTF.

The chain links TRBV18 to TRBJ2-1; D perhaps matches TRBD1 (6 bases). CDR3 length: 15 residues. Germline-derived CDR1 and CDR2 are KGHSH and LQKENI. Trimming left V 5 bases short and J 10 bases short, with 21 bases between. For the CDR3, the DNA is TGTGCCAGCTCAGTAGTCATAGGGGGAGAAGCCGAGCAGTTCTTC. Protein product: CASSVVIGGEAEQFF.

This clone was recorded once. The V gene is TRBV28, the J gene TRBJ2-7; the D gene is possibly TRBD1 (7 bases). Germline V gene sequence: CDR1 MDHEN, CDR2 SYDVKM. Trimming shortened V by 6 bases and J by 2 bases, and 14 bases separated the two germline ends. The CDR3 consists of 14 residues. The CDR3 loop reads CASRGQEGTYEQYF. Written as DNA, the CDR3 is TGTGCCAGCAGAGGACAGGAGGGAACCTACGAGCAGTACTTC.

The table lists this clone with a count of one. The chain joins TRBV4-2 to TRBJ1-6; D remains unclear. The V gene lost 4 bases and the J gene lost 7 bases, with 5 bases spanning the gap. CDR1 is LGHNA, CDR2 YNFKEQ, per germline. This CDR3 is built from 12 residues. CDR3 sequence reads: CASSLQNSPLHF. CDR3 coding DNA: TGTGCCAGCAGCCTACAGAATTCACCCCTCCACTTT.

This clone was seen only once. The chain recombines TRBV7-9 with TRBJ1-1; perhaps TRBD1 as D (6 bases). V gave up 8 bases and J gave up 0 bases, with 13 bases separating them. CDR1 is SEHNR, CDR2 FQNEAQ, per germline (reference sequence). The CDR3 is made up of 14 amino acids. The CDR3 loop reads CASQRTAMNTEAFF. CDR3 nucleotides: TGTGCCAGCCAAAGGACAGCCATGAACACTGAAGCTTTCTTT. The full variable domain, its missing parts supplied by reference TRBV7-9 and TRBJ1-1, is DTGVSQNPRHKITKRGQNVTFRCDPISEHNRLYWYRQTLGQGPEFLTYFQNEAQLEKSRLLSDRFSAERPKGSFSTLEIQRTEQGDSAMYLCASQRTAMNTEAFFGQGTRLTVV.

The chain couples TRBV11-3 to TRBJ2-1; 8 bases fit TRBD2. V shed 5 bases, J shed 8 bases, and the junction held 8 bases outside the gene matches. Germline loops: CDR1 SGHNT, CDR2 YENEEA. The CDR3 is 14 amino acids. Here the CDR3 reads CASSQGTRRDEQFF. In nucleotides, the CDR3 is TGTGCCAGCAGCCAGGGGACTAGACGGGATGAGCAGTTCTTC.

This chain joins TRBV7-9 and TRBJ2-7; 8 nucleotides line up with TRBD1. The V gene's germline CDR1 is SEHNR and CDR2 FQNEAQ (reference sequence). Germline trimming cut 4 bases from V and 0 bases from J; bases unmatched to any gene: 5. The CDR3 is made up of 15 amino acids. The DNA for the CDR3 is TGTGCCAGCAGCTGGGGGACAGGCCGCTCCTACGAGCAGTACTTC. Translating gives CASSWGTGRSYEQYF.

The rearrangement links TRBV6-5 to TRBJ1-1; 11 positions match TRBD1. The germline V gene has CDR1 MNHEY and CDR2 SVGAGI. The CDR3 loop spans 15 amino acids. V lost 6 bases to trimming and J lost 4 bases; unmatched junction nucleotides: 7. The CDR3 sequence: CASSRAGTGGTEAFF. Here the CDR3 DNA reads TGTGCCAGCAGCCGAGCCGGGACAGGGGGCACTGAAGCTTTCTTT.

The J gene is TRBJ2-7, the V gene TRBV5-1; D is possibly TRBD2 (6 bases). Trimming took 10 bases from V and 6 from J, leaving 29 bases between them. The CDR3 totals 16 residues. The germline CDR1 and CDR2 sequences are SGHRS and YFSETQ. CDR3 nucleotide sequence: TGCGCCTCGAGCGCAGCGGTGCGGGGTGGAGCTTTCGAGCAGTACTTC. This codes for CASSAAVRGGAFEQYF.

Details on this clone: The sample contains more than one DNA sequence encoding this CDR3. The V call is TRBV12-3 or TRBV12-4, the J call TRBJ1-1, with a weak D call TRBD1 (5 bases). Trimming shortened V by 3 bases and J by 5 bases, and 10 bases separated the two germline ends. The CDR3 is made up of 13 amino acids. The CDR3 sequence is CASSFRGGTEAFF. The CDR3 DNA follows: TGTGCCAGCAGTTTCCGGGGGGGGACTGAAGCTTTCTTT.

The chain is built from TRBV30 and TRBJ1-2, with a tentative D call TRBD1 (6 bases). The V gene's germline CDR1 is GTSNPN and CDR2 SVGIG (reference sequence). The CDR3 totals 14 residues. V lost 0 bases and J 5 bases, leaving 13 bases between the germline ends. The CDR3 DNA reads TGTGCCTGGAGTGTAACGGGACATCGTTATGGCTACACCTTC. This gives the protein CAWSVTGHRYGYTF.

The sample holds a few counts of this clone. The chain is built from TRBV11-2 and TRBJ2-3; TRBD2 matches 10 bases. V lost 3 bases to trimming and J lost 2 bases; unmatched junction nucleotides: 5. Germline V gene sequence: CDR1 SGHAT, CDR2 FQNNGV. The CDR3 consists of 16 residues. CDR3 nucleotide sequence: TGTGCCAGCAGCTTTACTAGCGGGATCCCCACAGATACGCAGTATTTT. This translates into CASSFTSGIPTDTQYF.

The chain uses TRBV30 and TRBJ2-1; the D is unclear. V shed 1 base and J shed 8 bases, with 6 bases lying between them. CDR1 GTSNPN and CDR2 SVGIG come from the germline V gene (reference sequence). This CDR3 spans 11 amino acids. This chain's CDR3 is CAWSDFDEQFF. The CDR3 DNA reads as TGTGCCTGGAGTGACTTCGATGAGCAGTTCTTC.

The V and J genes are TRBV5-1 and TRBJ1-2; 7 bases agree with TRBD1. The CDR3 is 16 amino acids. CDR1 and CDR2 from the germline V gene are SGHRS and YFSETQ. V was pared by 0 bases and J by 2 bases, with 7 bases of the junction left unmatched. The CDR3 DNA is TGCGCCAGCAGCTTGGAGGCAGGGGGTCAGAACTATGGCTACACCTTC. This codes for CASSLEAGGQNYGYTF.

The J gene is TRBJ1-1, the V gene TRBV7-8; possible D gene TRBD1, 5 bases. Trimming pared 5 bases from V and 1 base from J, leaving 11 bases between. Germline V gene data show CDR1 as SGHVS and CDR2 as FQNEAQ. This CDR3 is 14 amino acids long. The CDR3 coding sequence is TGTGCCAGCAGCGATAGAACAGGGAACACTGAAGCTTTCTTT. Translating gives CASSDRTGNTEAFF.

This clone has only a few counts. V is TRBV5-1 and J is TRBJ2-1; perhaps TRBD1 as D (6 bases). V was pared by 2 bases and J by 7 bases, with 13 bases between. This CDR3 comprises 14 residues. Germline lookup yields CDR1 SGHRS and CDR2 YFSETQ. The CDR3 nucleotides are TGCGCCAGCAGCTTTAGGGCAGGGGAGAATGAGCAGTTCTTC. Translation gives CASSFRAGENEQFF. The full variable domain, its missing parts supplied by reference TRBV5-1 and TRBJ2-1, is KAGVTQTPRYLIKTRGQQVTLSCSPISGHRSVSWYQQTPGQGLQFLFEYFSETQRNKGNFPGRFSGRQFSNSRSEMNVSTLELGDSALYLCASSFRAGENEQFFGPGTRLTVL.

A few counts support this clone. The V call is TRBV28, the J call TRBJ2-2, with D perhaps assigned TRBD1 or TRBD2 (6 bases each). Germline values: CDR1 MDHEN, CDR2 SYDVKM. This CDR3 comprises 15 residues. V was shortened by 6 bases and J by 3 bases, with 14 bases between the two germline ends. CDR3 sequence reads: CASRLGGLDTGELFF. For the CDR3, the DNA is TGTGCCAGCAGGTTAGGGGGGTTGGACACCGGGGAGCTGTTTTTT.

This chain connects TRBV4-2 to TRBJ2-4; D gene unclear. The CDR3 has 15 amino acids. The V gene's germline CDR1 is LGHNA and CDR2 YNFKEQ. The V end lost 0 bases, the J end lost 7 bases, and 13 bases lay between the germline ends. The CDR3 here is CASSQDLLENNIQYF. The DNA of the CDR3 is TGTGCCAGCAGCCAAGATTTACTGGAGAATAACATTCAGTACTTC.

This chain links TRBV5-1 with TRBJ2-5, with 10 bases aligning to TRBD1. Losses at the gene ends were 0 bases for V and 5 bases for J; bases not matched to a gene: 4. Germline values: CDR1 SGHRS, CDR2 YFSETQ. The CDR3 is 15 residues long. The CDR3 region is CASSLGQGAFETQYF. The DNA for the CDR3 is TGCGCCAGCAGCTTGGGACAGGGGGCCTTCGAGACCCAGTACTTC. Full variable domain (missing parts from reference TRBV5-1 and TRBJ2-5): KAGVTQTPRYLIKTRGQQVTLSCSPISGHRSVSWYQQTPGQGLQFLFEYFSETQRNKGNFPGRFSGRQFSNSRSEMNVSTLELGDSALYLCASSLGQGAFETQYFGPGTRLLVL.

The chain is built from TRBV10-2 and TRBJ2-7; 9 nucleotides align to TRBD1. Germline loops: CDR1 WSHSY, CDR2 SAAADI. This CDR3 region has 14 residues. The junction had 5 bases not matched to a gene; V was cut back by 3 bases and J by 5 bases. Written as DNA, the CDR3 is TGCGCCAGCAGTGAACAGGGGGCTCGAAACGAGCAGTACTTC. Translation: CASSEQGARNEQYF.

The chain recombines TRBV7-8 with TRBJ2-2; D is possibly TRBD1 or TRBD2 (10 bases each). The CDR3 is made up of 20 amino acids. Germline V gene lookup returns CDR1 SGHVS and CDR2 FQNEAQ. The V gene lost 2 bases and the J gene lost 3 bases, with 25 bases spanning the gap. The CDR3 region is CASSLWDRGLAGAYTGELFF. The CDR3 nucleotides read TGTGCCAGCAGCTTATGGGACAGGGGCCTAGCGGGAGCGTACACCGGGGAGCTGTTTTTT.

The chain uses TRBV5-6 and TRBJ2-7, with D tentatively TRBD1 (6 bases). CDR3 length: 15 residues. Trimming left V 4 bases short and J 6 bases short, with 20 bases between. Germline-derived CDR1 and CDR2 are SGHDT and YYEEEE. CDR3 sequence (DNA): TGTGCCAGCAGCGCAGGCCCGGGACATCGCTCCGAGCAGTACTTC. It encodes CASSAGPGHRSEQYF. Full variable domain (remainder filled in from reference TRBV5-6 and TRBJ2-7): DAGVTQSPTHLIKTRGQQVTLRCSPKSGHDTVSWYQQALGQGPQFIFQYYEEEERQRGNFPDRFSGHQFPNYSSELNVNALLLGDSALYLCASSAGPGHRSEQYFGPGTRLTVT.

The chain carries TRBV15 and TRBJ2-1; 7 nucleotides match TRBD1. Germline V CDR1 and CDR2: LNHNV, YYDKDF (reference sequence). The CDR3 extends over 15 amino acids. The J segment lost 4 bases and the V segment lost 5 bases, leaving 8 bases of the junction unmatched. The CDR3 coding sequence is TGTGCCACCAGCCTAGGGGGCGGAATATACAATGAGCAGTTCTTC. Residues: CATSLGGGIYNEQFF. Combining the CDR3 with reference TRBV15 and TRBJ2-1 gives the whole variable domain DAMVIQNPRYQVTQFGKPVTLSCSQTLNHNVMYWYQQKSSQAPKLLFHYYDKDFNNEADTPDNFQSRRPNTSFCFLDIRSPGLGDTAMYLCATSLGGGIYNEQFFGPGTRLTVL.

The chain recombines TRBV28 with TRBJ2-7, with D possibly TRBD2 on 6 matching bases. In germline, CDR1 is MDHEN, CDR2 SYDVKM. The CDR3 runs 13 residues. V was clipped by 1 base and J by 5 bases, with 9 bases between them. The CDR3 region has the DNA TGTGCCAGCAGTTTATATGGGGGGAACGAGCAGTACTTC. Translated, it gives CASSLYGGNEQYF.

The rearrangement uses TRBV24-1 and TRBJ2-3, with TRBD2 identical over 10 bases. The CDR3 consists of 17 residues. Germline V gene data show CDR1 as KGHDR and CDR2 as SFDVKD. J gave up 6 bases and V 2 bases, and 10 bases lay outside the gene matches. The CDR3 is CATSDSGLATVRDTQYF. CDR3 bases: TGTGCCACCAGTGATTCGGGACTAGCGACCGTCAGGGATACGCAGTATTTT.